These T cell receptor beta chains were read from a single sample in a study of CD8 T cells in Susac syndrome. Using its own MiXCR run on the immunoSEQ multiplex PCR reads, TCRdb lists one record per CDR3 protein. The repertoire holds about 150,000 distinct CDR3 sequences, 85% to 95% seen once, with 0.15% to 0.2% in the top ten. The sample consisted of CD4+ T cells from PBMCs. All receptors derive from a human donor with Susac syndrome. The CDR3 runs from the conserved cysteine through the conserved F or W. A D gene is named only where the DNA matches it firmly. Clone size, where shown, is once, few, many, or a class for clones that have expanded.

- | TRBJ2-2 | TRBV7-9 | - | CASSLATQPTGELFF | TGTGCCAGCAGCTTAGCGACACAGCCTACCGGGGAGCTGTTTTTT
- | TRBJ2-1 | TRBV4-3 | - | CASSQDRPGEQFF | TGCGCCAGCAGCCAAGATAGACCCGGGGAGCAGTTCTTC
- | TRBJ2-5 | TRBV29-1 | - | CSVVGGLETQYF | TGCAGCGTTGTGGGGGGCCTGGAGACCCAGTACTTC
- | TRBJ1-2 | TRBV20-1 | TRBD1 | CSARDARRGRDYTF | TGCAGTGCTAGAGACGCCCGCAGGGGGCGCGACTACACCTTC
- | TRBJ2-7 | TRBV7-9 | - | CASSLVDGDPSYEQYF | TGTGCCAGCAGCTTAGTGGACGGGGACCCATCCTACGAGCAGTACTTC
- | TRBJ2-7 | TRBV18 | TRBD1 | CASSPGQNYEQYF | TGTGCCAGCTCACCGGGACAGAACTACGAGCAGTACTTC
- | TRBJ2-3 | TRBV12-3/TRBV12-4 | - | CASSEGWIRYF | TGTGCCAGCAGTGAGGGTTGGATCAGGTATTTT
- | TRBJ2-5 | TRBV13 | - | CASSLGRGHQETQYF | TGTGCCAGCAGCTTAGGCCGGGGCCACCAAGAGACCCAGTACTTC
- | TRBJ2-1 | TRBV19 | - | CASSTLSYNEQFF | TGTGCCAGTAGTACCCTATCCTACAATGAGCAGTTCTTC
- | TRBJ2-5 | TRBV20-1 | - | CSANTGRETQYF | TGCAGTGCTAATACTGGGAGAGAGACCCAGTACTTC
- | TRBJ1-1 | TRBV7-9 | TRBD1 | CASSVTGAGDGAFF | TGTGCCAGCAGCGTAACAGGGGCGGGGGACGGAGCTTTCTTT
- | TRBJ2-1 | TRBV7-3 | - | CASSLGVVGDEQFF | TGTGCCAGCAGCTTAGGGGTGGTGGGGGATGAGCAGTTCTTC
once | TRBJ2-1 | TRBV12-3/TRBV12-4 | - | CASKDDIEQFF | TGTGCCAGCAAAGACGACATTGAGCAGTTCTTC
- | TRBJ2-5 | TRBV6-5 | - | CASKSPFSETQYF | TGTGCCAGCAAAAGCCCGTTTTCGGAGACCCAGTACTTC
- | TRBJ1-1 | TRBV2 | TRBD1 | CASSEERGRTTEAFF | TGTGCCAGCAGTGAAGAGAGGGGGCGTACCACTGAAGCTTTCTTT
- | TRBJ2-5 | TRBV29-1 | - | CSVGGRTYQETQYF | TGCAGCGTTGGGGGTCGTACCTACCAAGAGACCCAGTACTTC
once | TRBJ1-5 | TRBV20-1 | - | CSARSNWVGNQPQHF | TGCAGTGCTAGATCTAATTGGGTAGGCAATCAGCCCCAGCATTTT
- | TRBJ1-1 | TRBV29-1 | TRBD1 | CSGTRTGNTEAFF | TGCAGCGGGACCCGGACAGGGAACACTGAAGCTTTCTTT
- | TRBJ1-2 | TRBV4-1 | - | CASSQANADYGYTF | TGCGCCAGCAGCCAAGCCAACGCGGACTATGGCTACACCTTC
once | TRBJ1-3 | TRBV25-1 | - | CASSPAPGSPGNTIYF | TGTGCCAGCAGCCCGGCCCCGGGTTCGCCTGGAAACACCATATATTTT
- | TRBJ1-4 | TRBV25-1 | - | CASSETGTEKLFF | TGTGCCAGCAGTGAGACGGGGACAGAAAAACTGTTTTTT
- | TRBJ2-2 | TRBV11-2 | TRBD2 | CASLPGGTGELFF | TGTGCCAGCCTTCCGGGGGGGACCGGGGAGCTGTTTTTT
- | TRBJ2-1 | TRBV12-3/TRBV12-4 | - | CASSLSSSQLAKFF | TGTGCCAGCAGTTTATCGAGCAGTCAACTAGCCAAGTTCTTC
- | TRBJ1-2 | TRBV6-6 | TRBD1 | CASSEDRGPYGYTF | TGTGCCAGCAGCGAGGACAGGGGACCCTATGGCTACACCTTC
- | TRBJ2-5 | TRBV13 | - | CASSLRNNRPETQYF | TGTGCCAGCAGCTTGCGGAATAACAGGCCAGAGACCCAGTACTTC
- | TRBJ2-1 | TRBV9 | - | CASSVGVGRHYNEQFF | TGTGCCAGCAGCGTAGGGGTTGGCAGACACTACAATGAGCAGTTCTTC
- | TRBJ2-7 | TRBV20-1 | TRBD1 | CSARRDSYEQYF | TGCAGTGCTAGAAGGGACAGCTACGAGCAGTACTTC
- | TRBJ2-1 | TRBV20-1 | - | CSARDYRPYNEQFF | TGCAGTGCTAGAGACTATCGCCCCTACAATGAGCAGTTCTTC
few | TRBJ2-7 | TRBV11-3 | TRBD2 | CASSSERGSYEQYF | TGTGCCAGCAGCTCGGAGCGGGGCTCCTACGAGCAGTACTTC
- | TRBJ2-1 | TRBV27 | - | CASSRQGSSSYNEQFF | TGTGCCAGCAGCAGGCAAGGCTCTTCTTCCTACAATGAGCAGTTCTTC
- | TRBJ2-7 | TRBV21-1 | - | CASSETGLREQYF | TGTGCCAGCTCCGAGACAGGTTTGCGCGAGCAGTACTTC
- | TRBJ1-1 | TRBV7-2 | - | CASSLVVVNTEAFF | TGTGCCAGCAGCTTAGTAGTTGTGAACACTGAAGCTTTCTTT
- | TRBJ2-7 | TRBV3-1 | TRBD2 | CASSQGLAQGLYEQYF | TGTGCCAGCAGCCAGGGACTAGCCCAAGGCCTCTACGAGCAGTACTTC
- | TRBJ2-7 | TRBV2 | - | CASNPRTTFSYEQYF | TGTGCCAGCAACCCCAGGACTACTTTCTCCTACGAGCAGTACTTC
- | TRBJ2-1 | TRBV19 | TRBD2 | CASSIVGRGGYNEQFF | TGTGCCAGTAGTATAGTAGGGCGGGGGGGGTACAATGAGCAGTTCTTC
- | TRBJ2-1 | TRBV12-3/TRBV12-4 | - | CASTLLDNEQFF | TGTGCCAGCACCTTGTTAGACAATGAGCAGTTCTTC
- | TRBJ2-1 | TRBV12-3/TRBV12-4 | - | CASSGLTREQFF | TGTGCCAGCAGTGGACTAACAAGAGAGCAGTTCTTC